One sample yielded the 17 T cell receptor beta chains listed below, sequenced in a study of cytomegalovirus exposure and HLA in healthy donors. This table comes from immunoSEQ multiplex PCR, and its TCRdb copy is limited to in-frame clones, with some not included. The sample holds roughly 330,000 clones, around 90% seen once. Material: PBMCs. The origin of the receptors is a woman in her twenties or thirties in good health and CMV-seropositive.

V gene TRBV7-2 combines with J gene TRBJ2-7, with D tentatively TRBD1 (6 bases). V was clipped by 4 bases and J by 2 bases, with 15 bases between them. CDR1 is SGHTA and CDR2 is FQGNSA in the germline V gene. This CDR3 has 15 amino acids. CDR3 residues: CASSSPRTATYEQYF. The CDR3 DNA is TGTGCCAGCAGCTCCCCGAGGACAGCTACCTACGAGCAGTACTTC. Together with reference TRBV7-2 and TRBJ2-7, the CDR3 gives the full variable domain: GAGVSQSPSNKVTEKGKDVELRCDPISGHTALYWYRQSLGQGLEFLIYFQGNSAPDKSGLPSDRFSAERTGGSVSTLTIQRTQQEDSAVYLCASSSPRTATYEQYFGPGTRLTVT.

This clone has only one observation. The chain is built from TRBV5-6 and TRBJ2-3; 7 bases match TRBD1. V trimming: 0 bases; J trimming: 0 bases; junction bases outside the gene matches: 4. CDR1 and CDR2 (germline): SGHDT, YYEEEE. The CDR3 sequence is 16 residues long. As DNA, the CDR3 is TGTGCCAGCAGCTTGGCCGGGACAGCTAGCACAGATACGCAGTATTTT. Its translation is CASSLAGTASTDTQYF. Full variable domain (remainder filled in from reference TRBV5-6 and TRBJ2-3): DAGVTQSPTHLIKTRGQQVTLRCSPKSGHDTVSWYQQALGQGPQFIFQYYEEEERQRGNFPDRFSGHQFPNYSSELNVNALLLGDSALYLCASSLAGTASTDTQYFGPGTRLTVL.

CDR3 amino acids: CASSLAGQGEKLFF. The CDR3 DNA is TGTGCCAGCAGCTTGGCCGGACAAGGTGAAAAACTGTTTTTT. V gene TRBV5-6 combines with J gene TRBJ1-4; weak D call: TRBD1 (5 bases). V was cut by 0 bases and J by 7 bases, with 10 bases left in between. CDR3 length: 14 amino acids. CDR1 is SGHDT and CDR2 is YYEEEE in the germline V gene.

The rearrangement joins TRBV9 to TRBJ1-2, with D maybe TRBD1 (6 bases). CDR3 length: 16 residues. With 2 bases removed from V and 4 bases from J, the gap between germline ends came to 18 bases. Germline V gives CDR1 SGDLS, CDR2 YYNGEE. The CDR3 region has the DNA TGTGCCAGCAGCGTGGGACTACCGGGACAAACCTATGGCTACACCTTC. This translates into CASSVGLPGQTYGYTF.

This clone appeared a few times. The DNA for the CDR3 is TGTGCCAGCAGCTTAGGGAACGCGGCGTCACCCCTCCACTTT. This translates into CASSLGNAASPLHF. The V gene is TRBV7-3, the J gene TRBJ1-6; D not certain. V lost 2 bases and J lost 10, with 12 bases in between. CDR1 is SGHTA, CDR2 FQGTGA, per germline. This CDR3 is 14 amino acids long.

The chain carries TRBV18 and TRBJ2-7; TRBD2 agrees at 9 bases. Germline CDR1 is KGHSH and CDR2 is LQKENI. V shed 6 bases, J shed 1 base, and the junction held 10 bases outside the gene matches. The CDR3 is 16 amino acids. CDR3 residues: CASSPSRTSVSYEQYF. The CDR3 DNA reads as TGTGCCAGCTCCCCCTCGAGGACTAGCGTGTCCTACGAGCAGTACTTC.

V is TRBV6-1 and J is TRBJ2-3, with 8 bases aligning to TRBD1. The CDR3 contains 15 residues. Germline assignment: CDR1 MNHNS and CDR2 SASEGT. The trim removed 2 bases at V and 0 bases at J, leaving 1 base unmatched. CDR3 in DNA: TGTGCCAGCAGTGAACGGACAGGGAGCACAGATACGCAGTATTTT. The encoded protein is CASSERTGSTDTQYF.

The V call is TRBV4-1, the J call TRBJ1-1; the match to TRBD1 covers 10 bases. In germline, CDR1 is MGHRA, CDR2 YSYEKL. With 4 bases clipped from V and 3 bases from J, the junction kept 11 bases outside the gene matches. The CDR3 is 17 amino acids. This CDR3 reads CASSPSPGQGYYTEAFF. CDR3 coding DNA: TGCGCCAGCAGCCCGAGTCCGGGACAGGGGTACTACACTGAAGCTTTCTTT.

The count of this clone is one. V is TRBV9 and J is TRBJ1-2; D is possibly TRBD1 (5 bases). Between the trimmed V and J ends, which lost 6 bases and 0 bases, there was a span of 15 bases. The CDR3 has 15 residues. In germline, CDR1 is SGDLS, CDR2 YYNGEE. CDR3 loop: CASTAGTSANYGYTF. CDR3 in DNA: TGTGCCAGCACCGCCGGGACGTCAGCTAACTATGGCTACACCTTC.

V is TRBV6-5 and J is TRBJ1-3, with TRBD1 identical over 10 bases. V shed 7 bases, J shed 3 bases, and the junction held 6 bases outside the gene matches. Germline assignment: CDR1 MNHEY and CDR2 SVGAGI. The CDR3 runs 15 residues. The CDR3 DNA reads as TGTGCCAGCAAAAAGGACAGGGGGTTTGGAAACACCATATATTTT. This sequence encodes CASKKDRGFGNTIYF.

This chain joins TRBV6-4 and TRBJ1-5; D unclear. V lost 5 bases to trimming and J lost 6 bases, with 11 bases between them. This CDR3 is 13 amino acids long. CDR1 is MRHNA, CDR2 SNTAGT, per germline. CDR3 sequence reads: CASSPEGGQPQHF. The DNA of the CDR3 is TGTGCCAGCAGTCCGGAAGGCGGTCAGCCCCAGCATTTT.

This chain joins TRBV6-5 and TRBJ1-1; D is ambiguous. Germline V CDR1 and CDR2: MNHEY, SVGAGI. V was shortened by 0 bases and J by 5 bases, with 10 bases between the two germline ends. CDR3 length: 14 residues. This CDR3 is CASSYSLGTTEAFF. DNA for the CDR3: TGTGCCAGCAGTTACTCTTTAGGAACAACTGAAGCTTTCTTT.

The V and J genes are TRBV5-8 and TRBJ1-2; a weak D match, TRBD1 (5 bases). Trimming pared 3 bases from V and 4 bases from J, leaving 19 bases between. The CDR3 is 16 residues long. The germline CDR1 and CDR2 sequences are SGHTS and YDEGEE. The CDR3 loop reads CASSYPDGGGVYGYTF. As DNA, the CDR3 is TGTGCCAGCAGCTACCCGGACGGCGGGGGAGTCTATGGCTACACCTTC.

The chain is built from TRBV4-2 and TRBJ2-3, with 9 positions matching TRBD2. Germline CDR1 is LGHNA and CDR2 is YNFKEQ. Trimming at V came to 1 base and at J to 0 bases, leaving 2 bases not matched to a gene. This CDR3 region has 16 residues. CDR3 sequence (DNA): TGTGCCAGCAGCCAAGGAACTAGCGGGAGCACAGATACGCAGTATTTT. Its translation is CASSQGTSGSTDTQYF.

The CDR3 protein is CASSQDWLADYEQYF. CDR3 DNA sequence: TGTGCCAGCAGCCAAGATTGGCTAGCTGACTACGAGCAGTACTTC. The gene calls are TRBV4-2 and TRBJ2-7; TRBD2 is a possible D gene (5 bases). V was clipped by 0 bases and J by 3 bases, with 12 bases between them. CDR3 length equals 15 residues. Germline CDR1 is LGHNA and CDR2 is YNFKEQ.

The chain joins TRBV27 to TRBJ1-2; D is possibly TRBD1 (6 bases). Germline V gene sequence: CDR1 MNHEY, CDR2 SMNVEV (reference sequence). This CDR3 is built from 14 residues. The ends were cut back, 6 bases at V and 6 bases at J, with 17 bases in the middle. The CDR3 spells CASSPRGQGHGYTF. The CDR3 DNA is TGTGCCAGCAGCCCCCGAGGCCAGGGGCATGGCTACACCTTC.

The CDR3 bases are TGTGCCAGCTTCCCATCATGGGGGACAGGGAGTCGCTACACCTTC. Translation gives CASFPSWGTGSRYTF. The V and J genes are TRBV7-2 and TRBJ1-2; 9 bases fit TRBD1. This CDR3 comprises 15 residues. V lost 8 bases to trimming and J lost 9 bases; unmatched junction nucleotides: 16. CDR1 and CDR2 (germline): SGHTA, FQGNSA.